The TCR beta chain under discussion was sequenced for a study of vaccination and CD4 T cells after COVID-19 (dated by TCRdb to the early 2020s). Regarding the research as a whole: Every convalescent patient had a positive nasal swab PCR test for SARS-CoV-2, with mild disease in several patients and severe disease in one. In the convalescent cohort there were six males and four females, among whom were two Hispanic individuals, seven Caucasians, two Asians and one multiracial person. Participants received two doses of either the Pfizer-BioNTech BNT162b2 vaccine (n=8) or the Moderna mRNA-1273 vaccine (n=2). Post-COVID blood samples were collected from convalescent patients a median of about 92 days after diagnosis, with a range of about 30 to 161 days. The time from the second vaccine dose to post-vaccine blood sampling had a median of around 72 days and ranged from about 14 to 250 days. Overlapping spike peptide pools from SARS-CoV-2 and from the common cold coronaviruses HCoV-NL63, HCoV-OC43 and HCoV-229E were used as culture stimuli. Control cultures used a CEFX viral epitope pool as positive control, an HIV-1 Nef peptide pool as negative control, or no peptide. In 10 COVID-19 convalescent patients and several infection-naive healthy vaccine recipients, the spike-specific CD4+ TCR repertoire before mRNA vaccination was compared with the repertoire after mRNA vaccination.

This sample's treatment or condition label indicates: approximately 9-day PBMC culture with coronavirus spike peptide pools or control peptides (ViraFEST assay). To expand antigen-specific T cells with peptide pools and then pick out the expanded clonotypes through TCR sequencing, the study relied on the ViraFEST assay. Positive SARS-CoV-2 PCR tests in the convalescent patients dated from March to December 2020, before Alpha, Beta and Delta variants emerged in the United States. About 1.8 million PBMCs per well were cultured in IMDM with approximately 5.2% human AB serum and 9 to 10 IU/ml IL-2, plus 10 ug/ml peptide pools. Half of the culture medium was replaced with fresh IL-2-containing medium on days 3 and 7. CD4+ T cells were isolated after roughly 9 days of culture through negative selection using the EasySep CD4+ T cell isolation kit. Ficoll-Paque Plus gradient centrifugation was used to isolate PBMCs from whole blood, and the isolated PBMCs were then either used fresh or cryopreserved at -140C. In general, triplicate wells were set up for every culture condition.

Library preparation employed PCR. At the Johns Hopkins FTIC core, DNA from the cultured CD4+ T cells underwent TCR sequencing with the Oncomine TCR Beta short-read assay. The QIAamp micro DNA kit was used to extract genomic DNA from the cultured CD4+ T cells. Oncomine TCR Beta libraries from cultured CD4+ T cells were pooled using unique dual indexes and sequenced on an Illumina iSeq 100. The published analysis was carried out like this. Non-productive sequences were removed, and CDR3s not starting with C, not ending with F or W, or shorter than 7 amino acids were discarded. The MANAFEST web application was used to identify antigen-specific clonotypes by comparing peptide-stimulated wells against reference wells and other culture wells. Positive clones required FDR below 0.05, an odds ratio above 5, and productive frequency above 0.1% in at least two of three replicate wells. Clonotypes that were significantly expanded in both SARS-CoV-2 spike wells and at least one common cold coronavirus spike condition were defined as cross-reactive. Similarity between CDR3 sequences was evaluated in R version 3.6.1 using Levenshtein distances (stringdist) and unrooted phylogenetic trees (ape). In-frame beta chains were kept once TCRdb had trimmed the public reads at Q25 with fastp and called clones with MiXCR. Here each entry gathers all rows of one CDR3 protein and keeps the most common genes and DNA. TCRdb's processing, not the authors', yielded these V and J calls. This sample comprises tens of thousands of distinct CDR3 sequences, less than 80% of them detected only once. 6.5% to 8% of the sample rests with the top ten.

Turning to this clonotype: No cognate antigen has been identified for it. The sample holds no much larger clone one base away, and base qualities are not on file.

From the cysteine up to the phenylalanine, the CDR3 has a length of 13 residues. Here the CDR3 DNA is all that survives: 39 bases in frame from base 1. Between the V and J ends, shortened by 5 bases and 4 bases respectively, the junction contains 15 bases. The germline V gene (reference sequence) sets CDR1 to GTSNPN and CDR2 to SVGIG. Results the study describes overall, beyond this receptor: The number of convalescent patients in the study was relatively small, and the study did not examine early timepoints following natural infection. Nearly all vaccine-specific clones in convalescent patients (304 of 307) were mono-reactive for SARS-CoV-2 spike rather than cross-reactive with common cold coronaviruses. In convalescent patients, a median around 85% of post-vaccine SARS-CoV-2-reactive clones were detected only after vaccination, and vaccine-specific priming was suggested by this finding. The median number of SARS-CoV-2-reactive clonotypes rose from under 25 after infection to roughly 38 after vaccination, but the change was not significant.

The clonotype was recovered from a human donor who had recovered from COVID-19. Sequencing was performed on CD4+ T cells from blood, cultured in vitro. Recombination connected TRBV30 to TRBJ2-7; the D segment could be TRBD2, given 5 matching bases. The nucleotide sequence is given as TGTGCCTGGTCCTCGGGATCTTTGTACGAGCAGTACTTC. Its amino acids are CAWSSGSLYEQYF.